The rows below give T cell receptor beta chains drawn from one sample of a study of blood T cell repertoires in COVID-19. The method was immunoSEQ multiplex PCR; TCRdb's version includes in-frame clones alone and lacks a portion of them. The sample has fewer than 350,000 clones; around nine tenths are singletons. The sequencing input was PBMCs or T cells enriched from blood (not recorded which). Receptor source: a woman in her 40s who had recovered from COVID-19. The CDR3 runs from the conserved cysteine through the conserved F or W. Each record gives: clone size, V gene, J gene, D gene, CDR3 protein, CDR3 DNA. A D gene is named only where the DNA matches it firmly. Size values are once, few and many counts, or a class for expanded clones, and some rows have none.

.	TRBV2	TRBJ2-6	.	CASGGSSSGANVLTF	TGTGCCAGCGGGGGGAGTTCCTCTGGGGCCAACGTCCTGACTTTC
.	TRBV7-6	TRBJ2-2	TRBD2	CASSLGRAGELFF	TGTGCCAGCAGCTTGGGGAGGGCCGGGGAGCTGTTTTTT
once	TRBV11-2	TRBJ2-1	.	CASSLVGGSYNEQFF	TGTGCCAGCAGCTTAGTGGGGGGAAGCTACAATGAGCAGTTCTTC
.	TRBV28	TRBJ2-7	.	CASSPRAGPSYEQYF	TGTGCCAGCAGCCCTCGGGCGGGGCCCTCCTACGAGCAGTACTTC
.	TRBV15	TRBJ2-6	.	CATSYYRAGTGANVLTF	TGTGCCACCAGCTACTACCGGGCAGGGACTGGGGCCAACGTCCTGACTTTC
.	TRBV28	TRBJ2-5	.	CASSLGGREETQYF	TGTGCCAGCAGTTTAGGGGGCCGGGAAGAGACCCAGTACTTC
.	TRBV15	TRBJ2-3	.	CATSRTGRGDTQYF	TGTGCCACCAGCAGGACAGGTAGGGGAGATACGCAGTATTTT
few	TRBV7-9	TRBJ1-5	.	CASSPGGFGYNQPQHF	TGTGCCAGCAGCCCAGGAGGCTTTGGTTACAATCAGCCCCAGCATTTT
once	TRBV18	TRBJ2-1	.	CASSPAGLGVNEQFF	TGTGCCAGCTCACCTGCGGGATTGGGGGTCAATGAGCAGTTCTTC
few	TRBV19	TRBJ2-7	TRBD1	CASSSGTGDLYEQYF	TGTGCCAGTAGTTCCGGGACAGGGGATTTGTACGAGCAGTACTTC
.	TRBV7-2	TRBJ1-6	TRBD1	CASSLTGVYNSPLHF	TGTGCCAGCAGCTTAACAGGGGTCTATAATTCACCCCTCCACTTT
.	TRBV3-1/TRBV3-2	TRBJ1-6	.	CASSQRGKRPYNSPLHF	TGTGCCAGCAGCCAGCGAGGAAAAAGGCCTTATAATTCACCCCTCCACTTT
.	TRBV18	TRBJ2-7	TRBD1	CASSPSSGQTLEQYF	TGTGCCAGCTCACCGTCATCGGGACAGACATTAGAGCAGTACTTC
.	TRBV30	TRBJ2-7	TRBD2	CACSGGLAYERYF	TGTGCCTGCAGCGGAGGACTAGCCTACGAGCGGTACTTC
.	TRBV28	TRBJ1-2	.	CATIPNRGYGYTF	TGTGCCACCATACCCAACCGGGGCTATGGCTACACCTTC
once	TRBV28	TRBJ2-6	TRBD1	CASSSYAPNGTGSAGANVLTF	TGTGCCAGCAGTTCATATGCACCAAACGGGACAGGGTCAGCTGGGGCCAACGTCCTGACTTTC